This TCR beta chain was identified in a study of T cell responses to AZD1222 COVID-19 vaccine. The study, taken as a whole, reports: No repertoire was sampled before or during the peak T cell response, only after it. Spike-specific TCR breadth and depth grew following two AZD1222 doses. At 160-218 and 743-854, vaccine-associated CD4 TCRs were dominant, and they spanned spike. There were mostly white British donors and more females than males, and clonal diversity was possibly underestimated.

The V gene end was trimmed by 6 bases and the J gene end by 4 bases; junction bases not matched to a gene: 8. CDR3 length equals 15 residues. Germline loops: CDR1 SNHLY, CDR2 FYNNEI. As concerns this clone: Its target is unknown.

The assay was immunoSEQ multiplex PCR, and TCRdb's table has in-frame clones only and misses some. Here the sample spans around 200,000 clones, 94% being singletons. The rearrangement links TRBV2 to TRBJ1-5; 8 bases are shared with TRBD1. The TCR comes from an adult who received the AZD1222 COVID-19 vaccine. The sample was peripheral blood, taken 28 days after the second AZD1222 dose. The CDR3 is CASSAGGQVNQPQHF. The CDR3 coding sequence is TGTGCCAGCAGCGCCGGGGGACAGGTGAATCAGCCCCAGCATTTT.